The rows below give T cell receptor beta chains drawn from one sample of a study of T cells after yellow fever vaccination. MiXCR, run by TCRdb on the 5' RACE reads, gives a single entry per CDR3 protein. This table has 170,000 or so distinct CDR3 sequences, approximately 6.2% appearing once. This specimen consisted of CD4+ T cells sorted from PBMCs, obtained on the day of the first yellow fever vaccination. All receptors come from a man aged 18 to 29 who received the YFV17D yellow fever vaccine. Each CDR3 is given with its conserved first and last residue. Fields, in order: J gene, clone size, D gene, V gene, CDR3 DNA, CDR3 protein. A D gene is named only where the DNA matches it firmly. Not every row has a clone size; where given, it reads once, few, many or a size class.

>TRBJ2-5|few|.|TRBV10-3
TGTGCCATCAGGGACCAGGCGGGGGAGACCCAGTACTTC
CAIRDQAGETQYF
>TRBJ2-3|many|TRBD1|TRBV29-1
TGCAGCGTTCACAACAGGGGAGTGACAGATACGCAGTATTTT
CSVHNRGVTDTQYF
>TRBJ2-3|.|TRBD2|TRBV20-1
TGCAGTGCTTGGACTAGCGGGGGGGCAGATACGCAGTATTTT
CSAWTSGGADTQYF
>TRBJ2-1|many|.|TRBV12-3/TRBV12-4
TGTGCCAGCAGTTTCTACGATGAGCAGTTCTTC
CASSFYDEQFF
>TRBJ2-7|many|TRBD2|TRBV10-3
TGTGCCGCGCGGACTAGCGGGGGGGAGCAGTACTTC
CAARTSGGEQYF
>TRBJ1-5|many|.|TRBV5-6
TGTGCCAGCAGCTACGACAGGCACCCCCCCCTCCCCCAGCATTTT
CASSYDRHPPLPQHF
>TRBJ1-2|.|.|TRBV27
TGTGCCAGCAGTTTATCGTCAGGGTCTGGATTAAACTATGGCTACACCTTC
CASSLSSGSGLNYGYTF
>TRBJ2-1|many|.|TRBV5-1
TGCGCCAGCAGCCTACTGTCCGATTACAATGAGCAGTTCTTC
CASSLLSDYNEQFF
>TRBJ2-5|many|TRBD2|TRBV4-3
TGCGCCAGCAGCCCCGGGACTAGCATCGAGACCCAGTACTTC
CASSPGTSIETQYF
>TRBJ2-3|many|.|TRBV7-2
TGTGCCAGCAGCCCCTATAGCACAGATACGCAGTATTTT
CASSPYSTDTQYF
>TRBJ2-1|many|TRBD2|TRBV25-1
TGTGCCAGCGAACTAGCGGGGCCTTCCTACAATGAGCAGTTCTTC
CASELAGPSYNEQFF
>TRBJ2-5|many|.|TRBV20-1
TGCAGTGCTAGAAAGCGCCAAGAGACCCAGTACTTC
CSARKRQETQYF
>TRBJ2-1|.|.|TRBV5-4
TGTGCCAGCAGCGAGACGGCAGATTCCTACAATGAGCAGTTCTTC
CASSETADSYNEQFF
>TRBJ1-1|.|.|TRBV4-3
TGCGCCAGCAGCCAACAACAGGACGGTGGGGATGCTTTCTTT
CASSQQQDGGDAFF
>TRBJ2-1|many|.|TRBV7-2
TGTGCCAGCAGCTTAGCGAAAATCAATGAGCAGTTCTTC
CASSLAKINEQFF
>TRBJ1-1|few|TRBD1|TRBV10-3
TGTGCCATCAGTCGGGGACAGGGGGAGGTAGGGACTGAAGCTTTCTTT
CAISRGQGEVGTEAFF
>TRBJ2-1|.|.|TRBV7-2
TGTGCCAGCAGCTTCTGGGGGGGCCTTAATGAGCAGTTCTTC
CASSFWGGLNEQFF
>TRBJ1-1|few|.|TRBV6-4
TGTGCCAGCAGTGACGGGGGATTGCGAGCTTTCTTT
CASSDGGLRAFF
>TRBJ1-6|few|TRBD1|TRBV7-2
TGTGCCAGCAGCTTGACAGGGGTAGTTAATTCACCCCTCCACTTT
CASSLTGVVNSPLHF
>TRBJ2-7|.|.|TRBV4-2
TGTGCCAGCGGCCGCGGGGGCCTCTACGAGCAGTACTTC
CASGRGGLYEQYF
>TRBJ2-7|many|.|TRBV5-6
TGTGCCAGCAGCTTGTACAGCTTCCCCTCCTACGAGCAGTACTTC
CASSLYSFPSYEQYF
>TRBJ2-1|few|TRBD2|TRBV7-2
TGTGCCAGCAGCCGTTCGACTAGCGGGGTGTGGAATGAGCAGTTCTTC
CASSRSTSGVWNEQFF
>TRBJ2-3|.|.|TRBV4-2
TGTGCCAGCAGCCAAGATAGTACGGGGGCTAGCACAGATACGCAGTATTTT
CASSQDSTGASTDTQYF
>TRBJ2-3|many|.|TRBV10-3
TGTGCCATCAGTGAGTCCGAGGAGGGGGGTAGCACAGATACGCAGTATTTT
CAISESEEGGSTDTQYF
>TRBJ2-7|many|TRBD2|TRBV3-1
TGTGCCAGCAGCCAAGGGATAGCGGGCCTAGCGGGCGAGCAGTACTTC
CASSQGIAGLAGEQYF
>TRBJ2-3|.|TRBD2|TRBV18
TGTGCCAGCTCAAGTACTAGCGGGGGGGCAAGAGATACGCAGTATTTT
CASSSTSGGARDTQYF
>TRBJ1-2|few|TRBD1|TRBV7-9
TGTGCCAGCAGCTTCCGGGACAGTATTGGCTACACCTTC
CASSFRDSIGYTF
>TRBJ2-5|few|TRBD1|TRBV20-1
TGCAGTGCTAGAGATCCCACAGGGGGGTCCCAAGAGACCCAGTACTTC
CSARDPTGGSQETQYF
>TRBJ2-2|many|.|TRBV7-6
TGTGCCAGCAGCTTACCCGCCCAACCGAACACCGGGGAGCTGTTTTTT
CASSLPAQPNTGELFF
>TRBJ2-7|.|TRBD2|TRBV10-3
TGTGCCATCAGAGGGACTAGGGGGGCCTACGAGCAGTACTTC
CAIRGTRGAYEQYF
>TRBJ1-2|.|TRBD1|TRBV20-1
TGCAGTGCTAGAGATCAAGGGGGCGCGGATGGCTACACCTTC
CSARDQGGADGYTF
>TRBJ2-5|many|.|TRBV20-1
TGCAGTGCTAGAGATTGGGAGCCGGGGAGGGAGACCCAGTACTTC
CSARDWEPGRETQYF
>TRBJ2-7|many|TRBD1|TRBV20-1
TGCAGTGCCACAGACAGGGGCTACGAGCAGTACTTC
CSATDRGYEQYF
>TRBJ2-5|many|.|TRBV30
TGTGCCTGGAGGGATGGGGGGCGCGGAGGTCCCTTAAAAGAGACCCAGTACTTC
CAWRDGGRGGPLKETQYF
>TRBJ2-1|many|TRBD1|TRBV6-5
TGTGCCAGCAGTTACTTGTGGGACAGGGGGCGGAATGAGCAGTTCTTC
CASSYLWDRGRNEQFF
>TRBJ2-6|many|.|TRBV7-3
TGTGCCAGCAGCTCCGTCGGTAACGTCCTGACTTTC
CASSSVGNVLTF
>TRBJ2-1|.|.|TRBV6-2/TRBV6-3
TGTGCCAGCAGTTACTTGAGGGGCGATGAGCAGTTCTTC
CASSYLRGDEQFF
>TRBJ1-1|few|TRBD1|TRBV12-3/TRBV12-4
TGTGCCAGCAGTTCCGGACAGGGGCTCCTGAACACTGAAGCTTTCTTT
CASSSGQGLLNTEAFF
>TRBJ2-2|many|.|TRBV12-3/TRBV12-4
TGTGCCAGCAGTTCCAGGGTACGAACCGGGGAGCTGTTTTTT
CASSSRVRTGELFF
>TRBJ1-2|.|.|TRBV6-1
TGTGCCAGCAGTGCCTCGGGGGCGCGAGGGGGTGGCTACACCTTC
CASSASGARGGGYTF
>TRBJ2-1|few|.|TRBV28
TGTGCCAGCAGTCCTTCGGGGGCGAGAGGCTACAATGAGCAGTTCTTC
CASSPSGARGYNEQFF
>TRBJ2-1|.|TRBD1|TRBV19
TGTGCCAGTAGTGTGCCTCCGGGACAGGCATCAATGGGTGAGCAGTTCTTC
CASSVPPGQASMGEQFF
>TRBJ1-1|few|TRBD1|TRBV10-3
TGTGCCATCAGTGAGTACGACAGGGGAATTACTAGAGCTTTCTTT
CAISEYDRGITRAFF
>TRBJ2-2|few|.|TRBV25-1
TGTGCCAGCGGTTCCGTGGGAGGGGGCGAGATCGGGGAGCTGTTTTTT
CASGSVGGGEIGELFF
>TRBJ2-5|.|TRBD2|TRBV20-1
TGCAGTGCCGTAGGGACTAGCGGGGGGAGGGGAGAGACCCAGTACTTC
CSAVGTSGGRGETQYF
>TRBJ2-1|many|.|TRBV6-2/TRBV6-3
TGTGCCAGCAGTTCCTACAAGAAATACAATGAGCAGTTCTTC
CASSSYKKYNEQFF